A single sample is the source of the 7 T cell receptor beta chains below, sequenced in a study of neurological immune-mediated disorders. One entry per CDR3 protein results from TCRdb running MiXCR on the 5' RACE reads. The sample contains some 50,000 distinct CDR3 sequences, roughly a quarter of which appear only once. Sequenced: PBMCs. Receptor source: a woman in her 70s in good health.

The CDR3: CASSLAPTGANEKLFF. The CDR3 region has the DNA TGCGCCAGCAGCTTGGCCCCGACAGGAGCTAATGAAAAACTGTTTTTT. The chain couples TRBV5-1 to TRBJ1-4; a weak D match, TRBD1 (6 bases). V was clipped by 0 bases and J by 3 bases, with 12 bases between them. The germline V gene encodes CDR1 SGHRS and CDR2 YFSETQ. The CDR3 length is 16 residues.

This clonotype was picked up many times. The rearrangement joins TRBV7-9 to TRBJ2-3, with no clear D. CDR3 length: 17 residues. The V and J ends lost 0 bases and 1 base respectively, with 14 bases between them. The germline CDR1 and CDR2 sequences are SEHNR and FQNEAQ (reference sequence). CDR3 in DNA: TGTGCCAGCAGCTTAGCGCTCGGCTTTTCGGGCACAGATACGCAGTATTTT. Its protein is CASSLALGFSGTDTQYF.

This clonotype was recorded many times. The genes are TRBV2 and TRBJ1-6; a possible D gene is TRBD1 (6 bases). The ends were cut back, 7 bases at V and 4 bases at J, with 11 bases in the middle. This CDR3 is 14 amino acids long. Germline CDR1 is SNHLY and CDR2 is FYNNEI. The DNA of the CDR3 is TGTGCCAGCAAGGGCGGGACATATAATTCACCCCTCCACTTT. This codes for CASKGGTYNSPLHF. The complete variable domain, with remaining parts taken from reference TRBV2 and TRBJ1-6, reads EPEVTQTPSHQVTQMGQEVILRCVPISNHLYFYWYRQILGQKVEFLVSFYNNEISEKSEIFDDQFSVERPDGSNFTLKIRSTKLEDSAMYFCASKGGTYNSPLHFGNGTRLTVT.

This clonotype has a count of ten or more. The V call is TRBV5-1, the J call TRBJ1-6; 9 bases align to TRBD1. Germline CDR1 is SGHRS and CDR2 is YFSETQ. V lost 4 bases and J lost 8; bases outside the gene matches: 7. The CDR3 has 15 residues. CDR3 sequence reads: CASSLQGASDSPLHF. The CDR3 coding sequence is TGCGCCAGCAGCCTACAGGGGGCCTCGGATTCACCCCTCCACTTT.

This clonotype was found many times. This rearrangement joins TRBV20-1 to TRBJ2-7, with 8 bases identical to TRBD2. Germline V gene lookup returns CDR1 DFQATT and CDR2 SNEGSKA (reference sequence). The J segment lost 0 bases and the V segment lost 0 bases, leaving 4 bases of the junction unmatched. CDR3 length: 15 residues. Written as DNA, the CDR3 is TGCAGTGCTAGAGATCTTAGCGGGATCTCCTACGAGCAGTACTTC. Translating gives CSARDLSGISYEQYF.

In its sample, this clonotype was seen many times. The gene calls are TRBV9 and TRBJ2-7, with TRBD2 identical over 13 bases. Per germline, CDR1 SGDLS and CDR2 YYNGEE. Trimming took 4 bases from V and 5 from J; bases not matched to a gene: 6. This CDR3 spans 15 amino acids. The CDR3 loop reads CASSRRTSGSHEQYF. The CDR3 DNA sequence: TGTGCCAGCAGCCGGAGGACTAGCGGGAGCCACGAGCAGTACTTC.

At least ten counts were recorded for this clonotype. V usage is TRBV29-1 and J usage is TRBJ1-4; 7 positions agree with TRBD1. The germline gives CDR1 SQVTM, CDR2 ANQGSEA. V dropped 4 bases and J dropped 4; count of bases not matched to a gene: 6. This CDR3 is 14 amino acids long. The CDR3 DNA is TGCAGCGTTGGATCCGGGACAGTTAATGAAAAACTGTTTTTT. Residues: CSVGSGTVNEKLFF.